This T cell receptor beta chain was captured in a study of blood T cell repertoires in COVID-19. Clones were sequenced by immunoSEQ multiplex PCR, and TCRdb holds only the in-frame ones, with some missing. The sample consists of approximately 220,000 clones, approximately 86% of them appearing once. Germline trimming cut 2 bases from V and 3 bases from J; bases unmatched to any gene: 9. The germline V gene encodes CDR1 SGHTA and CDR2 FQGTGA. This CDR3 has 16 residues. The chain combines TRBV7-3 with TRBJ2-7; TRBD2 aligns across 8 bases. Sequenced input: PBMCs or T cells enriched from blood (not recorded which). The sequence came from a woman in her thirties or forties with acute COVID-19. CDR3: CASSLGASGLLYEQYF. CDR3 coding DNA: TGTGCCAGCAGCTTAGGTGCTAGCGGGCTCCTCTACGAGCAGTACTTC.